What follows are 16 T cell receptor beta chains derived from one specimen sequenced in a study of cytomegalovirus exposure and HLA in healthy donors. Primers for the PCR totalled 60 Vbeta and 13 Jbeta. Using immunoSEQ multiplex PCR, the repertoire was profiled, and TCRdb retains in-frame clones only, with some absent. The sample holds roughly 150,000 clones; 80% to 90% are singletons and the top ten take approximately 2.3%. Sample: PBMCs. These receptors were taken from a male donor in good health and CMV-seronegative.

This chain connects TRBV11-1 to TRBJ2-1; 14 nucleotides align to TRBD2. The J segment lost 7 bases and the V segment lost 5 bases, leaving 7 bases of the junction unmatched. Germline lookup yields CDR1 SGHAT and CDR2 FQDESV (reference sequence). CDR3 length: 16 amino acids. CDR3 nucleotide sequence: TGTGCCAGCAGCCGTCGACTAGCGGGAGGGCCTAATGAGCAGTTCTTC. It codes for CASSRRLAGGPNEQFF.

The chain employs TRBV19 and TRBJ2-7; no reliable D call. The germline V gene encodes CDR1 LNHDA and CDR2 SQIVND (reference sequence). V was shortened by 9 bases and J by 0 bases, with 15 bases between the two germline ends. This CDR3 has 14 amino acids. CDR3 loop: CASKPAGFSYEQYF. As DNA, the CDR3 is TGTGCCAGCAAACCCGCCGGGTTCTCCTACGAGCAGTACTTC.

V usage is TRBV2 and J usage is TRBJ2-3; tentatively, D is TRBD2 (6 bases). The CDR3 has 17 amino acids. Germline V gene lookup returns CDR1 SNHLY and CDR2 FYNNEI. Trimming removed 4 bases at V and 0 bases at J, with 17 bases between. DNA for the CDR3: TGTGCCAGCAGTGTTGGATCGTTAGCGGTTAGCACAGATACGCAGTATTTT. This sequence encodes CASSVGSLAVSTDTQYF.

This clone has a single count. J is TRBJ1-2 and V is TRBV5-5; D unclear. The length of the CDR3 is 17 residues. The germline gives CDR1 SGHKS, CDR2 YYEKEE (reference sequence). The V gene lost 0 bases and the J gene lost 0 bases, with 15 bases spanning the gap. CDR3 sequence reads: CASSLGLVTGANYGYTF. The DNA for the CDR3 is TGTGCCAGCAGCTTGGGGTTAGTCACTGGAGCTAACTATGGCTACACCTTC. Drawing the rest from reference TRBV5-5 and TRBJ1-2, the complete variable domain is DAGVTQSPTHLIKTRGQQVTLRCSPISGHKSVSWYQQVLGQGPQFIFQYYEKEERGRGNFPDRFSARQFPNYSSELNVNALLLGDSALYLCASSLGLVTGANYGYTFGSGTRLTVV.

This sequence joins TRBV28 and TRBJ2-5; D is possibly TRBD2 (6 bases). The CDR3 consists of 13 residues. CDR1 is MDHEN, CDR2 SYDVKM, per germline. With 3 bases removed from V and 7 bases from J, the gap between germline ends came to 12 bases. The CDR3 bases are TGTGCCAGCAGTTTTGGAGGGTCTGGGACCCAGTACTTC. Translated: CASSFGGSGTQYF.

The gene calls are TRBV28 and TRBJ1-5; D unresolved. The V end lost 3 bases, the J end lost 5 bases, and 11 bases lay between the germline ends. This CDR3 is built from 14 residues. Germline lookup yields CDR1 MDHEN and CDR2 SYDVKM. CDR3 loop: CASSLPGKHQPQHF. CDR3 in DNA: TGTGCCAGCAGTTTGCCCGGGAAACATCAGCCCCAGCATTTT. The whole variable domain, remainder taken from reference TRBV28 and TRBJ1-5, is DVKVTQSSRYLVKRTGEKVFLECVQDMDHENMFWYRQDPGLGLRLIYFSYDVKMKEKGDIPEGYSVSREKKERFSLILESASTNQTSMYLCASSLPGKHQPQHFGDGTRLSIL.

The chain links TRBV6-1 to TRBJ1-5; TRBD1 might be the D (5 bases). The CDR3 covers 13 residues. Germline V gene sequence: CDR1 MNHNS, CDR2 SASEGT. Between the trimmed V and J ends, which lost 3 bases and 7 bases, there was a span of 10 bases. Here the CDR3 DNA reads TGTGCCAGCAGTGAGGGACTCGACCAGCCCCAGCATTTT. Protein sequence: CASSEGLDQPQHF.

The chain has TRBV7-9 and TRBJ2-3, with TRBD2 matching 8 bases. The CDR3 contains 17 residues. The V and J ends lost 4 bases and 1 base, in that order; junction bases with no gene match: 10. Germline assignment: CDR1 SEHNR and CDR2 FQNEAQ (reference sequence). In nucleotides, the CDR3 is TGTGCCAGCAGCTCACTCCTTAGCGGGATCCGCACAGATACGCAGTATTTT. Residues: CASSSLLSGIRTDTQYF.

This clone is a singleton in its sample. The V call is TRBV6-5, the J call TRBJ2-5; D is ambiguous. CDR3 size: 14 residues. V lost 1 base to trimming and J lost 3 bases, with 9 bases between them. Germline V gives CDR1 MNHEY, CDR2 SVGAGI. CDR3 region: CASSYLVTKETQYF. CDR3 sequence (DNA): TGTGCCAGCAGTTACTTAGTGACAAAAGAGACCCAGTACTTC.

This chain joins TRBV19 and TRBJ2-2, with D perhaps TRBD2 (7 bases). The CDR3 runs to 15 residues. Germline lookup yields CDR1 LNHDA and CDR2 SQIVND (reference sequence). Trimming left V 7 bases short and J 7 bases short, with 19 bases between. CDR3: CASNGGRREGGELFF. DNA for the CDR3: TGTGCCAGTAATGGGGGGCGGAGGGAGGGCGGGGAGCTGTTTTTT.

The gene calls are TRBV6-1 and TRBJ2-5; D unclear. CDR1 is MNHNS and CDR2 is SASEGT in the germline V gene. The germline V and J ends were trimmed by 4 bases and 9 bases, with 12 bases remaining between them. The CDR3 totals 12 residues. The CDR3 here is CASSGALVAQYF. The CDR3, as DNA: TGTGCCAGCAGTGGCGCCTTAGTGGCCCAGTACTTC.

This rearrangement joins TRBV25-1 to TRBJ1-3; 8 bases agree with TRBD1. V lost 3 bases to trimming and J lost 2 bases; unmatched junction nucleotides: 6. Germline CDR1 reads MGHDK; CDR2 reads SYGVNS. This CDR3 has 16 amino acids. CDR3 region: CASSDRVDRAGNTIYF. The CDR3 DNA sequence: TGTGCCAGCAGTGATCGGGTGGACAGGGCTGGAAACACCATATATTTT. Variable domain in full (rest from reference TRBV25-1 and TRBJ1-3): EADIYQTPRYLVIGTGKKITLECSQTMGHDKMYWYQQDPGMELHLIHYSYGVNSTEKGDLSSESTVSRIRTEHFPLTLESARPSHTSQYLCASSDRVDRAGNTIYFGEGSWLTVV.

As concerns this clone: Other DNA sequences of this sample code for an identical CDR3. The V call is TRBV27, the J call TRBJ2-7; no clear D gene. The CDR3 is 13 amino acids. Germline CDR1 and CDR2: MNHEY and SMNVEV (reference sequence). Deletions cut 2 bases from V and 2 bases from J, with 7 bases between. CDR3 residues: CASSLNRAYEQYF. The CDR3 region has the DNA TGTGCCAGCAGTTTAAACAGAGCCTACGAGCAGTACTTC.

The chain couples TRBV28 to TRBJ1-5, with a weak D call TRBD1 (5 bases). V lost 5 bases and J lost 1, with 12 bases in between. The V gene's germline CDR1 is MDHEN and CDR2 SYDVKM. The CDR3 loop spans 15 amino acids. CDR3 residues: CASSPPGVSNQPQHF. The DNA of the CDR3 is TGTGCCAGCAGTCCCCCGGGGGTGAGCAATCAGCCCCAGCATTTT.

This clone was seen only once. The genes are TRBV4-1 and TRBJ2-7; 8 positions agree with TRBD2. The trim removed 4 bases at V and 3 bases at J, leaving 11 bases unmatched. The CDR3 consists of 16 residues. CDR1 is MGHRA, CDR2 YSYEKL, per germline. The CDR3 DNA reads TGCGCCAGCAGCCCCCAGGGGAGCGGGAGCTTCTACGAGCAGTACTTC. Encoded protein: CASSPQGSGSFYEQYF.

The chain recombines TRBV27 with TRBJ2-7; D gene ambiguous. This CDR3 is 13 amino acids long. Germline V gene sequence: CDR1 MNHEY, CDR2 SMNVEV (reference sequence). The V and J ends lost 0 bases and 3 bases respectively, with 6 bases between them. CDR3 in DNA: TGTGCCAGCAGTTTATCTAGTTTCTACGAGCAGTACTTC. Protein product: CASSLSSFYEQYF.